Listed here is a single T cell receptor (beta chain). Its antigen remains unknown. Germline lookup yields CDR1 SNHLY and CDR2 FYNNEI. The CDR3 runs to 13 residues. V lost 6 bases and J lost 3, with 11 bases in between. The data originate from a study of cytomegalovirus exposure and HLA in healthy donors. General observations from the study: A list of about 160 TCR beta chains associated with cytomegalovirus was given. CMV serostatus alone was available as immune exposure information. In a later analysis, a genetic analysis reported fewer productive-TCR N-insertions in an Asian-associated ancestry cluster than the cohort average.

The PCR was carried out with 60 Vbeta primers and 13 Jbeta primers. Here immunoSEQ multiplex PCR was the method, and the copy in TCRdb shows in-frame clones only, minus some. The sample includes over 150,000 clones, 82% of them seen just once. The material sequenced was PBMCs. This TCR was sampled from a boy younger than 10 in good health and CMV-seronegative. V gene TRBV2 combines with J gene TRBJ1-1, with a possible D match to TRBD1 (5 bases). Here the CDR3 reads CASRKGWDTEAFF. DNA of the CDR3: TGTGCCAGCAGGAAGGGGTGGGACACTGAAGCTTTCTTT.